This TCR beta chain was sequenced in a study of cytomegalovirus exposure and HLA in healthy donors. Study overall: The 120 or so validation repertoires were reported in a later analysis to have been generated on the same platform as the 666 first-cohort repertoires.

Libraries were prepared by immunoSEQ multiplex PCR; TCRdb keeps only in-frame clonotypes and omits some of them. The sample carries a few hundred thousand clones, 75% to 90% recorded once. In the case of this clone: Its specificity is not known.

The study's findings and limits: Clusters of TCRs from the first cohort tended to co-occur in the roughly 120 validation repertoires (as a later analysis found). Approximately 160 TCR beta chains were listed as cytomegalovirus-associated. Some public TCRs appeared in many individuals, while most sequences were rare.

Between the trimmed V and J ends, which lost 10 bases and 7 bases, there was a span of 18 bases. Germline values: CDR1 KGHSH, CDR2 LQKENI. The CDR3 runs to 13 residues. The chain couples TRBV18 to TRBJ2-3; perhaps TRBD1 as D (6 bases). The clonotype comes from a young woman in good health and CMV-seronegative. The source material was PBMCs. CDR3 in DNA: TGTGCCACCTCGCTTGGACAGCGCAATACGCAGTATTTT. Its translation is CATSLGQRNTQYF.